This T cell receptor (beta chain) came from a study of T cell responses to AZD1222 COVID-19 vaccine. The junction had 7 bases not matched to a gene; V was cut back by 3 bases and J by 5 bases. The CDR3 covers 14 residues. Per germline, CDR1 SGHRS and CDR2 YFSETQ. Sequenced by immunoSEQ multiplex PCR; TCRdb stores in-frame clones only, minus some. The table shows about 130,000 clones, with approximately 90% occurring only once. The origin of this receptor is an adult in good health. Source: peripheral blood, taken on day 0 of AZD1222 vaccination. The chain joins TRBV5-1 to TRBJ1-1, with TRBD1 matching 7 bases. This CDR3 is CASSSEGAETEAFF. The CDR3 DNA is TGCGCCAGCAGCTCGGAGGGGGCAGAGACTGAAGCTTTCTTT.